Presented here are 4 T cell receptor beta chains from one specimen sequenced in a study of shared clonotypes between healthy human individuals. Measured with immunoSEQ multiplex PCR; TCRdb has only the in-frame clones, and not every one. The sample includes more than 550,000 clones, 90% seen only once; the top ten take 34%. The sequencing input was memory CD8+ T cells from PBMCs. This sample's subset: CD45RO+ cells pooled with CCR7-negative TemRA cells. The receptors come from a man aged 18 to 29 in good health. Some clones in this sample may be carry-over from other donors' samples.

The CDR3 sequence: CASSQTGGAGEQYF. The CDR3 DNA is TGCGCCAGCAGCCAAACTGGGGGCGCGGGTGAGCAGTACTTC. The rearrangement links TRBV4-3 to TRBJ2-7, with D perhaps matching TRBD1 (6 bases). Germline CDR1 and CDR2: LGHNA and YSLEER. The CDR3 contains 14 residues. Trimming left V 2 bases short and J 7 bases short, with 15 bases between.

This rearrangement joins TRBV13 to TRBJ2-1; maybe TRBD1 (5 bases). Germline V lookup: CDR1 PRHDT, CDR2 FYEKMQ (reference sequence). Deletions cut 5 bases from V and 7 bases from J, with 18 bases between. The CDR3 has 15 amino acids. The CDR3 spells CASSPQGLSNNEQFF. The CDR3, as DNA: TGTGCCAGCAGCCCCCAGGGTTTGAGTAATAATGAGCAGTTCTTC.

Notes on this clone: A much larger clone is a single base away; this may be a read error. The chain carries TRBV28 and TRBJ1-1; D is uncertain. The CDR3 totals 12 residues. Germline V lookup: CDR1 MDHEN, CDR2 SYDVKM. V was clipped by 11 bases and J by 7 bases, with 17 bases between them. CDR3 sequence reads: CAGRPGRIEAFF. Written as DNA, the CDR3 is TGTGCCGGCCGACCCGGACGGATTGAAGCTTTCTTT.

The rearrangement joins TRBV19 to TRBJ1-1; no reliable D call. Germline-derived CDR1 and CDR2 are LNHDA and SQIVND (reference sequence). This CDR3 has 13 residues. V lost 3 bases to trimming and J lost 6 bases, with 11 bases between them. CDR3 loop: CASSIGSLAEAFF. The CDR3 nucleotides are TGTGCCAGTAGTATTGGCAGCCTAGCTGAAGCTTTCTTT.